These 32 T cell receptor beta chains originate from one sample sequenced in a study of cytomegalovirus exposure and HLA in healthy donors. The assay was immunoSEQ multiplex PCR, and TCRdb's table has in-frame clones only and misses some. The table has about 64,000 clones, 90% to 95% seen once. Sequencing was done on a sample of PBMCs. These TCRs come from a woman between 18 and 29 years old in good health and CMV-seropositive.

The chain couples TRBV28 to TRBJ1-5; 7 bases are shared with TRBD1. The CDR3 extends over 13 amino acids. Germline V CDR1 and CDR2: MDHEN, SYDVKM. V was clipped by 10 bases and J by 4 bases; unmatched bases: 7. CDR3 coding DNA: TGTGCCACGGGACAGCTCCCAAATCAGCCCCAGCATTTT. Its protein product is CATGQLPNQPQHF.

The gene calls are TRBV5-1 and TRBJ2-7; TRBD2 matches at 10 bases. CDR1 and CDR2 (germline): SGHRS, YFSETQ. V shed 4 bases and J 1 base; nucleotides not matched to a gene: 11. There are 17 residues in the CDR3. The CDR3 loop reads CASSPGLAAGGSYEQYF. Written as DNA, the CDR3 is TGCGCCAGCAGCCCCGGACTAGCGGCGGGGGGTTCCTACGAGCAGTACTTC.

This sequence joins TRBV11-2 and TRBJ2-7; 11 bases fit TRBD1. The CDR3 sequence is 14 residues long. CDR1 and CDR2 from the germline V gene are SGHAT and FQNNGV. V gave up 6 bases and J gave up 2 bases; unmatched junction bases: 3. CDR3: CASSWTGGTYEQYF. DNA of the CDR3: TGTGCCAGCAGTTGGACAGGGGGCACCTACGAGCAGTACTTC. Full variable domain (missing parts from reference TRBV11-2 and TRBJ2-7): EAGVAQSPRYKIIEKRQSVAFWCNPISGHATLYWYQQILGQGPKLLIQFQNNGVVDDSQLPKDRFSAERLKGVDSTLKIQPAKLEDSAVYLCASSWTGGTYEQYFGPGTRLTVT.

The chain couples TRBV11-1 to TRBJ2-7, with 8 bases fitting TRBD1. The V gene end was trimmed by 4 bases and the J gene end by 11 bases; junction bases not matched to a gene: 7. The CDR3 runs to 12 residues. Germline CDR1 SGHAT, CDR2 FQDESV (reference sequence). This chain's CDR3 is CASSSWTGIKYF. The CDR3 region has the DNA TGTGCCAGCAGCTCTTGGACAGGGATAAAGTACTTC. The complete variable domain, with remaining parts taken from reference TRBV11-1 and TRBJ2-7, reads EAEVAQSPRYKITEKSQAVAFWCDPISGHATLYWYRQILGQGPELLVQFQDESVVDDSQLPKDRFSAERLKGVDSTLKIQPAELGDSAMYLCASSSWTGIKYFGPGTRLTVT.

The chain joins TRBV2 to TRBJ2-1; 9 nucleotides agree with TRBD2. This CDR3 comprises 17 residues. CDR1 and CDR2 from the germline V gene are SNHLY and FYNNEI. V lost 2 bases to trimming and J lost 4 bases; unmatched junction nucleotides: 9. CDR3 in DNA: TGTGCCAGCAGTGAATTAGGACGGACTAGCGCGTACAATGAGCAGTTCTTC. This gives the protein CASSELGRTSAYNEQFF. The full variable domain, rest sourced from reference TRBV2 and TRBJ2-1, is EPEVTQTPSHQVTQMGQEVILRCVPISNHLYFYWYRQILGQKVEFLVSFYNNEISEKSEIFDDQFSVERPDGSNFTLKIRSTKLEDSAMYFCASSELGRTSAYNEQFFGPGTRLTVL.

The rearrangement uses TRBV7-2 and TRBJ1-1, with D tentatively TRBD1 (5 bases). Germline CDR1 is SGHTA and CDR2 is FQGNSA. Trimming left V 5 bases short and J 4 bases short, with 11 bases between. CDR3 length: 13 residues. In DNA form, the CDR3 reads TGTGCCAGCAGCACCCTGGGGGGCACTGAAGCTTTCTTT. Translating gives CASSTLGGTEAFF.

V usage is TRBV6-1 and J usage is TRBJ2-5; TRBD1 might be the D (5 bases). The CDR3 extends over 13 amino acids. Germline CDR1 and CDR2: MNHNS and SASEGT. V shed 3 bases and J shed 2 bases, with 7 bases lying between them. This CDR3 reads CASSEAGQETQYF. DNA for the CDR3: TGTGCCAGCAGTGAGGCAGGGCAAGAGACCCAGTACTTC.

CDR3 DNA sequence: TGTGCCAGCAGCTTAGCTCTAGGACATCAGTATTTT. It is translated as CASSLALGHQYF. The chain joins TRBV11-3 to TRBJ2-3; D is possibly TRBD1 (5 bases). There are 12 residues in the CDR3. Germline assignment: CDR1 SGHNT and CDR2 YENEEA. Trimming stripped 1 base from V and 12 bases from J, with 11 bases between.

V and J are TRBV19 and TRBJ2-2; 7 bases agree with TRBD2. Germline assignment: CDR1 LNHDA and CDR2 SQIVND (reference sequence). The CDR3 length is 16 residues. V dropped 7 bases and J dropped 4; count of bases not matched to a gene: 12. CDR3 bases: TGTGCCAGTACCACCCGGGCTGCGGGAGTCACCGGGGAGCTGTTTTTT. Its protein product is CASTTRAAGVTGELFF.

The V gene is TRBV7-8, the J gene TRBJ2-7; TRBD2 agrees at 12 bases. With V trimmed by 5 bases and J by 2 bases, 1 base remained unmatched. This CDR3 comprises 14 residues. In germline, CDR1 is SGHVS, CDR2 FQNEAQ. The CDR3 sequence is CASSGLAGTYEQYF. In nucleotides, the CDR3 is TGTGCCAGCAGCGGACTAGCGGGAACCTACGAGCAGTACTTC.

The gene calls are TRBV19 and TRBJ1-5, with 10 positions matching TRBD1. Germline CDR1 LNHDA, CDR2 SQIVND (reference sequence). V was pared by 9 bases and J by 8 bases, with 16 bases of the junction left unmatched. This CDR3 spans 16 amino acids. CDR3 in amino acids: CASRGTGAIAIEPQHF. CDR3 bases: TGTGCCAGCAGAGGGACAGGGGCCATTGCAATTGAGCCCCAGCATTTT.

About this clone: A junction boundary mismatches the germline segment, possibly from a read error. The chain combines TRBV10-3 with TRBJ2-1; 7 bases line up with TRBD2. From germline, CDR1 is ENHRY and CDR2 SYGVKD. The CDR3 loop spans 19 amino acids. The CDR3 bases are TGTGCCATCAGTGAGGGCCCCACTAGCGATAAGAGCTCCTACAATAAGCAGTTCTTC. Protein sequence: CAISEGPTSDKSSYNKQFF.

The V call is TRBV6-9, the J call TRBJ2-5; TRBD2 matches at 8 bases. CDR3 length: 21 residues. Germline V gene sequence: CDR1 MNHGY, CDR2 SVAAGI. Germline trimming cut 0 bases from V and 2 bases from J; bases unmatched to any gene: 20. The CDR3 protein is CASSYSTLGVEERGPQETQYF. In DNA form, the CDR3 reads TGTGCCAGCAGTTATTCTACCCTCGGAGTTGAGGAGCGGGGGCCTCAAGAGACCCAGTACTTC.

The gene calls are TRBV7-9 and TRBJ2-3, with 9 bases aligning to TRBD2. Per germline, CDR1 SEHNR and CDR2 FQNEAQ (reference sequence). The CDR3 length is 14 residues. V lost 7 bases, J lost 4 bases, and 6 bases stayed unmatched. The CDR3 reads CASTGAGGADTQYF. The DNA of the CDR3 is TGTGCCAGCACCGGAGCGGGGGGAGCAGATACGCAGTATTTT.

The V gene is TRBV30, the J gene TRBJ2-5; 8 nucleotides line up with TRBD1. J gave up 2 bases and V 7 bases, and 6 bases lay outside the gene matches. CDR3 length: 13 amino acids. CDR1 is GTSNPN, CDR2 SVGIG, per germline (reference sequence). The CDR3 DNA follows: TGTGCCTCAGGGGGCGCGGGGCAAGAGACCCAGTACTTC. Translated, it gives CASGGAGQETQYF.

The chain links TRBV18 to TRBJ1-6, with 7 bases identical to TRBD1. This CDR3 is built from 13 residues. Germline V gene sequence: CDR1 KGHSH, CDR2 LQKENI. V lost 4 bases to trimming and J lost 10 bases; unmatched junction nucleotides: 4. DNA for the CDR3: TGTGCCAGCTCACGAGAAGGGGGCTCACCCCTCCACTTT. Protein product: CASSREGGSPLHF.

This rearrangement joins TRBV6-1 to TRBJ2-3; 7 positions match TRBD2. V dropped 3 bases and J dropped 4; count of bases not matched to a gene: 13. This CDR3 has 17 amino acids. Germline V gene data show CDR1 as MNHNS and CDR2 as SASEGT. The chain's CDR3 is CASSDSLAGENPDTQYF. As DNA, the CDR3 is TGTGCCAGCAGTGATAGTTTGGCGGGAGAAAACCCAGATACGCAGTATTTT.

This sequence joins TRBV7-9 and TRBJ1-2; no clear D. V was clipped by 3 bases and J by 4 bases, with 6 bases between them. There are 12 residues in the CDR3. Germline V CDR1 and CDR2: SEHNR, FQNEAQ (reference sequence). Here the CDR3 reads CASSFPGYGYTF. CDR3 DNA: TGTGCCAGCAGCTTCCCCGGCTATGGCTACACCTTC.

This CDR3 reads CASSLHATGTGYEKLFF. For the CDR3, the DNA is TGTGCCAGCAGCCTCCACGCCACCGGGACAGGGTACGAAAAACTGTTTTTT. J is TRBJ1-4 and V is TRBV14, with TRBD1 matching over 9 bases. This CDR3 is built from 17 residues. Germline CDR1 reads SGHDN; CDR2 reads FVKESK. V gave up 4 bases and J gave up 8 bases; unmatched junction bases: 14. The variable domain in full, completed from reference TRBV14 and TRBJ1-4, reads EAGVTQFPSHSVIEKGQTVTLRCDPISGHDNLYWYRRVMGKEIKFLLHFVKESKQDESGMPNNRFLAERTGGTYSTLKVQPAELEDSGVYFCASSLHATGTGYEKLFFGSGTQLSVL.

J is TRBJ2-2 and V is TRBV10-3, with TRBD2 matching 8 bases. Germline CDR1 and CDR2: ENHRY and SYGVKD. V gave up 8 bases and J gave up 0 bases; unmatched junction bases: 2. The CDR3 sequence is 14 residues long. Written as DNA, the CDR3 is TGTGCCATCCCGGGACTAGCGAACACCGGGGAGCTGTTTTTT. The encoded protein is CAIPGLANTGELFF.

V is TRBV27 and J is TRBJ2-5; D gene uncertain. V was cut by 2 bases and J by 4 bases, with 5 bases left in between. Germline CDR1 and CDR2: MNHEY and SMNVEV (reference sequence). The CDR3 runs 12 residues. The DNA of the CDR3 is TGTGCCAGCAGTTTAACGGGAGAGACCCAGTACTTC. Amino acid sequence: CASSLTGETQYF.

V gene TRBV5-1 combines with J gene TRBJ1-1; 8 bases are a match to TRBD1. Trimming at V came to 5 bases and at J to 5 bases, leaving 8 bases not matched to a gene. The CDR3 is 14 amino acids. Germline CDR1 reads SGHRS; CDR2 reads YFSETQ. The CDR3 nucleotides are TGCGCCAGCAGACCGCAGGGGGCGTTTACTGAAGCTTTCTTT. Translating it yields CASRPQGAFTEAFF.

The chain is built from TRBV10-3 and TRBJ1-2; no definite D call. The CDR3 length is 13 residues. Germline loops: CDR1 ENHRY, CDR2 SYGVKD. V lost 7 bases and J lost 3, with 12 bases in between. The CDR3, as DNA: TGTGCCATCAAGAGCCCTAGAGACTATGGCTACACCTTC. Protein sequence: CAIKSPRDYGYTF.

The V and J genes are TRBV30 and TRBJ2-2; no definite D call. Germline V gives CDR1 GTSNPN, CDR2 SVGIG (reference sequence). Trimming removed 0 bases from V and 6 bases from J, with 11 bases in between. This CDR3 contains 14 residues. The CDR3 sequence is CAWSVLGSPGELFF. In DNA form, the CDR3 reads TGTGCCTGGAGTGTACTTGGTTCACCCGGGGAGCTGTTTTTT. Complete variable domain (other parts from reference TRBV30 and TRBJ2-2): SQTIHQWPATLVQPVGSPLSLECTVEGTSNPNLYWYRQAAGRGLQLLFYSVGIGQISSEVPQNLSASRPQDRQFILSSKKLLLSDSGFYLCAWSVLGSPGELFFGEGSRLTVL.

The chain joins TRBV2 to TRBJ2-7; 7 bases map to TRBD1. The CDR3 extends over 12 amino acids. Looked up from germline, CDR1 is SNHLY and CDR2 is FYNNEI. V lost 5 bases and J lost 6; bases outside the gene matches: 4. CDR3 residues: CASSPTGAEQYF. The CDR3 DNA reads as TGTGCCAGCAGTCCCACAGGGGCCGAGCAGTACTTC.

This chain links TRBV6-1 with TRBJ2-3; 8 bases align to TRBD2. CDR3 length: 15 amino acids. Per the germline V gene, CDR1 is MNHNS and CDR2 is SASEGT. V lost 8 bases, J lost 1 base, and 8 bases stayed unmatched. The CDR3 DNA follows: TGTGCCAGCCCTTTGGGTAGCGGGGGCACAGATACGCAGTATTTT. It encodes CASPLGSGGTDTQYF.

This clone was counted once. The gene calls are TRBV6-5 and TRBJ2-7, with 7 bases lining up with TRBD2. Trimming cost V 8 bases and J 6 bases; bases outside gene matches: 16. Looked up from germline, CDR1 is MNHEY and CDR2 is SVGAGI. CDR3 length equals 15 residues. This CDR3 reads CASELDPSGSSEQYF. The CDR3 region has the DNA TGTGCCAGCGAGTTAGATCCTAGCGGCTCGAGCGAGCAGTACTTC.

The V and J genes are TRBV4-3 and TRBJ1-2, with 7 bases matching TRBD1. The CDR3 is 14 amino acids. The J segment lost 4 bases and the V segment lost 3 bases, leaving 5 bases of the junction unmatched. Germline-derived CDR1 and CDR2 are LGHNA and YSLEER. The CDR3 here is CASSQEDRFYGYTF. The CDR3 DNA reads TGCGCCAGCAGCCAGGAGGACAGGTTCTATGGCTACACCTTC.

In DNA form, the CDR3 reads TGCGCCAGCAGCCTTGGGACTAGCGCAGATACGCAGTATTTT. This encodes CASSLGTSADTQYF. The V gene is TRBV4-1, the J gene TRBJ2-3; 10 bases match TRBD2. Looked up from germline, CDR1 is MGHRA and CDR2 is YSYEKL. The V gene end was trimmed by 4 bases and the J gene end by 4 bases; junction bases not matched to a gene: 2. CDR3 length: 14 residues.

The chain employs TRBV5-1 and TRBJ1-2; 8 nucleotides align to TRBD1. The length of the CDR3 is 13 residues. Germline V lookup: CDR1 SGHRS, CDR2 YFSETQ. The V segment lost 2 bases and the J segment 6 bases; nucleotides outside the gene matches: 3. The CDR3 region is CASSFPGGNGYTF. The CDR3 nucleotides read TGCGCCAGCAGCTTCCCAGGGGGCAATGGCTACACCTTC. Filled out from reference TRBV5-1 and TRBJ1-2, the complete variable domain reads KAGVTQTPRYLIKTRGQQVTLSCSPISGHRSVSWYQQTPGQGLQFLFEYFSETQRNKGNFPGRFSGRQFSNSRSEMNVSTLELGDSALYLCASSFPGGNGYTFGSGTRLTVV.

This clone was picked up one time. This sequence joins TRBV5-1 and TRBJ1-1, with 8 positions matching TRBD1. The CDR3 is 14 amino acids. Germline V gene sequence: CDR1 SGHRS, CDR2 YFSETQ. V trimming: 3 bases; J trimming: 4 bases; junction bases outside the gene matches: 5. The CDR3 DNA follows: TGCGCCAGCAGCTCGCTGGACAGGGTCACTGAAGCTTTCTTT. It is translated as CASSSLDRVTEAFF.

The chain is built from TRBV5-6 and TRBJ2-5; D perhaps matches TRBD1 (5 bases). The CDR3 has 13 residues. The V gene's germline CDR1 is SGHDT and CDR2 YYEEEE. Trimming took off 0 bases at V and 3 bases at J, with 6 bases between the two ends. Here the CDR3 DNA reads TGTGCCAGCAGCTTGGGGACAAAAGAGACCCAGTACTTC. This codes for CASSLGTKETQYF.